This passage covers 16 T cell receptor beta chains from one sample sequenced in a study of siplizumab effects on memory and regulatory T cells. Repertoires were generated with immunoSEQ multiplex PCR, while TCRdb's copy carries only in-frame clones and drops some. Of 95,000 to 130,000 clones in the sample, approximately 94% were seen once. The sequenced sample consisted of non-Treg CD4+ T cells sorted from blood. The receptors shown here come from a human donor in good health.

This chain links TRBV2 with TRBJ2-1; D might be TRBD2 (7 bases). This CDR3 is 18 amino acids long. The germline V gene has CDR1 SNHLY and CDR2 FYNNEI. V lost 1 base and J 4 bases, leaving 20 bases between the germline ends. The CDR3 DNA reads TGTGCCAGCAGTGAAGGAGTGGGGGGGCCTTCAGAATACAATGAGCAGTTCTTC. Residues: CASSEGVGGPSEYNEQFF. Using reference TRBV2 and TRBJ2-1 for the parts outside the CDR3, the full variable domain is EPEVTQTPSHQVTQMGQEVILRCVPISNHLYFYWYRQILGQKVEFLVSFYNNEISEKSEIFDDQFSVERPDGSNFTLKIRSTKLEDSAMYFCASSEGVGGPSEYNEQFFGPGTRLTVL.

The V call is TRBV7-9, the J call TRBJ1-4, with D unresolved. The V end lost 0 bases, the J end lost 4 bases, and 9 bases lay between the germline ends. The V gene's germline CDR1 is SEHNR and CDR2 FQNEAQ (reference sequence). There are 15 residues in the CDR3. This chain's CDR3 is CASSLAKMGNEKLFF. Here the CDR3 DNA reads TGTGCCAGCAGCTTAGCAAAGATGGGTAATGAAAAACTGTTTTTT.

The V gene is TRBV19, the J gene TRBJ1-4, with 10 nucleotides matching TRBD1. The CDR3 spans 18 residues. The germline V gene has CDR1 LNHDA and CDR2 SQIVND (reference sequence). V trimming: 5 bases; J trimming: 5 bases; junction bases outside the gene matches: 14. The CDR3 loop is CASSSDRGRGFLNEKLFF. CDR3 bases: TGTGCCAGTAGTTCCGACAGGGGGCGTGGGTTTTTGAATGAAAAACTGTTTTTT.

The chain has TRBV12-5 and TRBJ2-3; 13 bases align to TRBD2. This CDR3 is built from 16 residues. Trimming at V came to 5 bases and at J to 2 bases, leaving 4 bases not matched to a gene. Germline loops: CDR1 LGHNT, CDR2 FRNRAP. In DNA form, the CDR3 reads TGTGCTAGTGGTCTCGGGACTAGCGGGACCACAGATACGCAGTATTTT. Its translation: CASGLGTSGTTDTQYF.

The chain employs TRBV2 and TRBJ2-4, with D perhaps TRBD1 (5 bases). Germline lookup yields CDR1 SNHLY and CDR2 FYNNEI. V was clipped by 5 bases and J by 8 bases, with 13 bases between them. There are 13 residues in the CDR3. The chain's CDR3 is CASSSGSLDIQYF. CDR3 DNA: TGTGCCAGCAGTTCAGGGTCGTTGGACATTCAGTACTTC.

J is TRBJ1-1 and V is TRBV4-1, with no clear D. Trimming took 3 bases from V and 1 from J, leaving 9 bases between them. The germline V gene encodes CDR1 MGHRA and CDR2 YSYEKL. The CDR3 spans 14 residues. The CDR3 reads CASSHVYRNTEAFF. The CDR3 DNA is TGCGCCAGCAGCCATGTTTACCGGAACACTGAAGCTTTCTTT.

The chain recombines TRBV7-2 with TRBJ2-3, with TRBD2 matching 9 bases. V shed 4 bases and J 5 bases; nucleotides not matched to a gene: 7. The CDR3 spans 15 residues. CDR1 and CDR2 (germline): SGHTA, FQGNSA. The CDR3 DNA reads TGTGCCAGCAGCTCAATGCGGGGGGGCAGAGATACGCAGTATTTT. Amino acid sequence: CASSSMRGGRDTQYF.

This CDR3 is CAISGQNTEAFF. DNA for the CDR3: TGTGCCATCAGCGGACAGAACACTGAAGCTTTCTTT. The genes are TRBV10-3 and TRBJ1-1; the D gene is possibly TRBD1 (5 bases). The CDR3 is made up of 12 amino acids. Trimming removed 6 bases from V and 1 base from J, with 6 bases in between. The germline V gene has CDR1 ENHRY and CDR2 SYGVKD.

The rearrangement uses TRBV19 and TRBJ1-1; D possibly corresponds to TRBD1 (5 bases). V was pared by 3 bases and J by 4 bases, with 12 bases between. The germline V gene has CDR1 LNHDA and CDR2 SQIVND (reference sequence). The CDR3 has 14 amino acids. As DNA, the CDR3 is TGTGCCAGTAGTATTTATCAGGGAGTCACTGAAGCTTTCTTT. It is translated as CASSIYQGVTEAFF.

The chain is built from TRBV5-1 and TRBJ2-7; 7 bases map to TRBD1. Germline V gives CDR1 SGHRS, CDR2 YFSETQ. V was pared by 8 bases and J by 5 bases, with 7 bases of the junction left unmatched. The CDR3 has 12 residues. In DNA, the CDR3 is TGCGCCAGTCGTCAGGGGGAAGACGAGCAGTACTTC. Translated, it gives CASRQGEDEQYF.

This chain links TRBV5-4 with TRBJ2-5, with D perhaps TRBD1 (5 bases). With 0 bases removed from V and 1 base from J, the gap between germline ends came to 10 bases. Germline lookup yields CDR1 SGHNT and CDR2 YYREEE (reference sequence). The CDR3 covers 15 residues. The CDR3 loop is CASSLESQGQETQYF. The CDR3 region has the DNA TGTGCCAGCAGCTTGGAGTCCCAGGGCCAAGAGACCCAGTACTTC.

The chain recombines TRBV6-5 with TRBJ2-1; D not resolved. V lost 2 bases and J lost 1, with 12 bases in between. The CDR3 consists of 16 residues. CDR1 and CDR2 from the germline V gene are MNHEY and SVGAGI. CDR3 DNA sequence: TGTGCCAGCAGTTACGTGGGGATGTTGTCCTACAATGAGCAGTTCTTC. Its protein product is CASSYVGMLSYNEQFF.

This chain joins TRBV7-2 and TRBJ1-2; TRBD1 matches 8 bases. Germline V gene data show CDR1 as SGHTA and CDR2 as FQGNSA. CDR3 size: 18 residues. With 3 bases clipped from V and 3 bases from J, the junction kept 15 bases outside the gene matches. CDR3 in DNA: TGTGCCAGCAGCTTTTTCCCTACCGGACAGGGCATTTACTATGGCTACACCTTC. Its protein product is CASSFFPTGQGIYYGYTF.

The V gene is TRBV6-5, the J gene TRBJ1-1; 10 bases line up with TRBD1. With 4 bases clipped from V and 4 bases from J, the junction kept 3 bases outside the gene matches. CDR1 is MNHEY and CDR2 is SVGAGI in the germline V gene. The CDR3 totals 14 residues. For the CDR3, the DNA is TGTGCCAGCAGTTTCCGGGACAGGGGCACTGAAGCTTTCTTT. Its translation: CASSFRDRGTEAFF.

The gene calls are TRBV5-4 and TRBJ1-1; D remains ambiguous. This CDR3 has 12 residues. Germline V lookup: CDR1 SGHNT, CDR2 YYREEE (reference sequence). Trimming pared 1 base from V and 8 bases from J, leaving 9 bases between. CDR3 in amino acids: CASSLLQAEAFF. The CDR3 DNA reads as TGTGCCAGCAGCTTGCTTCAGGCGGAAGCTTTCTTT.

This chain uses TRBV5-1 with TRBJ2-1; 9 nucleotides agree with TRBD1. Germline loops: CDR1 SGHRS, CDR2 YFSETQ. V shed 1 base, J shed 2 bases, and the junction held 1 base outside the gene matches. The CDR3 has 15 amino acids. The CDR3: CASSLRQGAYNEQFF. CDR3 nucleotide sequence: TGCGCCAGCAGCTTGCGACAGGGGGCCTACAATGAGCAGTTCTTC. Full variable domain (rest looked up from reference TRBV5-1 and TRBJ2-1): KAGVTQTPRYLIKTRGQQVTLSCSPISGHRSVSWYQQTPGQGLQFLFEYFSETQRNKGNFPGRFSGRQFSNSRSEMNVSTLELGDSALYLCASSLRQGAYNEQFFGPGTRLTVL.